Each of the 23 T cell receptor beta chains below was sequenced from the same sample in a study of control samples from healthy donors and cancer patients (TCRdb year 2020). The protocol used for the library was the immunoSEQ multiplex PCR assay. TCRdb obtained this table from immuneACCESS and retained in-frame rearrangements with V and J assigned. These tables miss some clones; where compared with another copy, unresolved V genes account for less than half of the shortfall, and the remainder is unexplained. This sample gives about 49,000 clones in total; more than 90% of them show up just once. Around 0.78% of the sample is in the top ten clones. Sample: PBMCs. The receptor source for this set is a man aged 25 to 45 with colorectal cancer.

The chain recombines TRBV4-2 with TRBJ1-1, with a tentative D call TRBD1 (5 bases). Germline V gene sequence: CDR1 LGHNA, CDR2 YNFKEQ. CDR3 length equals 15 residues. Trimming cost V 0 bases and J 5 bases, with 13 bases left between them. The CDR3 sequence is CASSQESQGWTEAFF. For the CDR3, the DNA is TGTGCCAGCAGCCAAGAATCCCAGGGATGGACTGAAGCTTTCTTT.

The genes are TRBV24-1 and TRBJ2-5, with D hard to call. V lost 7 bases to trimming and J lost 2 bases, with 10 bases between them. The CDR3 spans 13 residues. The germline V gene encodes CDR1 KGHDR and CDR2 SFDVKD. Here the CDR3 reads CATSTEIQETQYF. The CDR3, as DNA: TGTGCCACCAGCACGGAGATTCAAGAGACCCAGTACTTC.

The chain couples TRBV19 to TRBJ2-7; D remains ambiguous. The CDR3 is made up of 14 amino acids. V dropped 3 bases and J dropped 0 bases, with 9 bases sitting between them. Germline V gene sequence: CDR1 LNHDA, CDR2 SQIVND (reference sequence). CDR3 protein: CASSIRGPSYEQYF. The CDR3 nucleotides are TGTGCCAGTAGTATCCGCGGCCCCTCCTACGAGCAGTACTTC. Full variable domain (rest looked up from reference TRBV19 and TRBJ2-7): DGGITQSPKYLFRKEGQNVTLSCEQNLNHDAMYWYRQDPGQGLRLIYYSQIVNDFQKGDIAEGYSVSREKKESFPLTVTSAQKNPTAFYLCASSIRGPSYEQYFGPGTRLTVT.

V usage is TRBV11-2 and J usage is TRBJ2-7; D may be TRBD1 (5 bases). Germline loops: CDR1 SGHAT, CDR2 FQNNGV. Trimming left V 0 bases short and J 2 bases short, with 5 bases between. The CDR3 totals 13 residues. Written as DNA, the CDR3 is TGTGCCAGCAGCTTAGACAGGGCCTACGAGCAGTACTTC. Protein: CASSLDRAYEQYF.

V is TRBV6-2 or TRBV6-3 and J is TRBJ2-7; 12 bases match TRBD1. The length of the CDR3 is 16 residues. V was pared by 4 bases and J by 6 bases, with 10 bases of the junction left unmatched. CDR1 and CDR2 (germline): MNHEY, SVGEGT. CDR3 in DNA: TGTGCCAGCAGTTCTCCGGGACAGGGGGCGCCTCTCGAGCAGTACGTC. Its translation: CASSSPGQGAPLEQYV.

As for this clone: One junction end does not reproduce the germline sequence, and a read error may be involved. This chain connects TRBV27 to TRBJ2-7, with 7 bases identical to TRBD1. The CDR3 is made up of 13 amino acids. From germline, CDR1 is MNHEY and CDR2 SMNVEV (reference sequence). The DNA of the CDR3 is TGTGCCAGCAGTTTATCACCACAGGACAGGTGGAGCTTC. It encodes CASSLSPQDRWSF.

This rearrangement joins TRBV27 to TRBJ1-2; the D is unclear. V lost 1 base, J lost 4 bases, and 13 bases lay in between. The CDR3 totals 15 residues. CDR1 and CDR2 (germline): MNHEY, SMNVEV (reference sequence). The CDR3 sequence is CASSLWPGNPYGYTF. The CDR3 bases are TGTGCCAGCAGTTTATGGCCGGGAAATCCCTATGGCTACACCTTC.

This clone was counted a single time. This chain connects TRBV3-1 (or the pseudogene TRBV3-2) to TRBJ1-2; the match to TRBD1 covers 10 bases. The J segment lost 4 bases and the V segment lost 4 bases, leaving 18 bases of the junction unmatched. Germline-derived CDR1 and CDR2 are LGHDT and YNNKEL (reference sequence). This CDR3 has 19 amino acids. CDR3 residues: CASSLDRDRGPIVSYGYTF. The CDR3 bases are TGTGCCAGCAGCCTTGACCGGGACAGGGGCCCCATCGTAAGCTATGGCTACACCTTC.

The chain uses TRBV30 and TRBJ1-1; D is uncertain. The germline V and J ends were trimmed by 0 bases and 4 bases, with 9 bases remaining between them. Germline values: CDR1 GTSNPN, CDR2 SVGIG (reference sequence). The length of the CDR3 is 13 residues. DNA for the CDR3: TGTGCCTGGAGTGTTGGCGGATTCACTGAAGCTTTCTTT. Its translation: CAWSVGGFTEAFF. Combining the CDR3 with reference TRBV30 and TRBJ1-1 gives the whole variable domain SQTIHQWPATLVQPVGSPLSLECTVEGTSNPNLYWYRQAAGRGLQLLFYSVGIGQISSEVPQNLSASRPQDRQFILSSKKLLLSDSGFYLCAWSVGGFTEAFFGQGTRLTVV.

The chain couples TRBV6-5 to TRBJ1-5, with D possibly matching TRBD1 (5 bases). CDR1 and CDR2 from the germline V gene are MNHEY and SVGAGI. V gave up 6 bases and J gave up 4 bases, with 13 bases separating them. The CDR3 runs 14 residues. This CDR3 is CASSRRQTNQPQHF. CDR3 DNA: TGTGCCAGCAGCCGACGACAGACTAATCAGCCCCAGCATTTT.

Only one count was recorded for this clone. The chain is built from TRBV5-8 and TRBJ1-2; the match to TRBD1 covers 10 bases. Germline V gene data show CDR1 as SGHTS and CDR2 as YDEGEE. The ends lost 4 bases at V and 4 bases at J; junction bases unmatched: 13. This CDR3 spans 17 amino acids. Here the CDR3 DNA reads TGTGCCAGCAGCGATGACCCGGGACAGGGGCTGATCTATGGCTACACCTTC. Its translation: CASSDDPGQGLIYGYTF.

The rearrangement joins TRBV11-3 to TRBJ2-1; 7 positions match TRBD2. This CDR3 contains 12 residues. Germline lookup yields CDR1 SGHNT and CDR2 YENEEA. With 5 bases clipped from V and 8 bases from J, the junction kept 3 bases outside the gene matches. CDR3 bases: TGTGCCAGCAGCCCAAGCGGGGATGAGCAGTTCTTC. This gives the protein CASSPSGDEQFF.

The gene calls are TRBV18 and TRBJ2-3, with D possibly matching TRBD1 (6 bases). Germline-derived CDR1 and CDR2 are KGHSH and LQKENI. This CDR3 comprises 15 residues. Trimming pared 2 bases from V and 1 base from J, leaving 10 bases between. Here the CDR3 DNA reads TGTGCCAGCTCACCAATCGCAGGGGGCACAGATACGCAGTATTTT. Translation: CASSPIAGGTDTQYF.

The rearrangement links TRBV15 to TRBJ1-6; D unresolved. V dropped 0 bases and J dropped 9 bases, with 12 bases sitting between them. The length of the CDR3 is 15 residues. The V gene's germline CDR1 is LNHNV and CDR2 YYDKDF (reference sequence). CDR3 amino acids: CATSRDREGSSPLHF. The CDR3 coding sequence is TGTGCCACCAGCAGAGATCGGGAAGGGAGTTCACCCCTCCACTTT.

This chain joins TRBV6-6 and TRBJ1-5, with D tentatively TRBD1 (6 bases). The CDR3 extends over 13 amino acids. CDR1 is MNHNY and CDR2 is SVGAGI in the germline V gene (reference sequence). Deletions cut 7 bases from V and 6 bases from J, with 13 bases between. The CDR3 region is CASTPQGGQPQHF. DNA of the CDR3: TGTGCCAGCACCCCTCAAGGGGGTCAGCCCCAGCATTTT.

Here the CDR3 reads CASRDPSLGTDTQYF. CDR3 bases: TGCGCCAGCAGAGATCCTAGCTTGGGGACAGATACGCAGTATTTT. The rearrangement links TRBV10-2 to TRBJ2-3; a possible D gene is TRBD2 (5 bases). V lost 6 bases to trimming and J lost 3 bases, with 16 bases between them. The CDR3 spans 15 residues. Per the germline V gene, CDR1 is WSHSY and CDR2 is SAAADI.

This chain joins TRBV4-3 and TRBJ2-3; D is ambiguous. CDR1 and CDR2 from the germline V gene are LGHNA and YSLEER. V was pared by 3 bases and J by 8 bases, with 6 bases between. The CDR3 runs to 11 residues. CDR3 in amino acids: CASSQGGTQYF. CDR3 in DNA: TGCGCCAGCAGCCAGGGCGGTACGCAGTATTTT.

The chain joins TRBV7-2 to TRBJ1-2, with D possibly being TRBD1 (5 bases). V was cut by 2 bases and J by 3 bases, with 10 bases left in between. Germline CDR1 is SGHTA and CDR2 is FQGNSA. This CDR3 is 14 amino acids long. In DNA, the CDR3 is TGTGCCAGCAGCTTAAATCTCAGGGACTATGGCTACACCTTC. Its protein is CASSLNLRDYGYTF.

The gene calls are TRBV19 and TRBJ1-1, with a tentative D call TRBD1 (6 bases). CDR3 length: 13 amino acids. V dropped 8 bases and J dropped 5 bases, with 15 bases sitting between them. The V gene's germline CDR1 is LNHDA and CDR2 SQIVND (reference sequence). The CDR3 protein is CASLQGFGTEAFF. The CDR3 coding sequence is TGTGCCAGTTTACAGGGTTTTGGAACTGAAGCTTTCTTT.

V and J are TRBV7-2 and TRBJ2-3; D perhaps matches TRBD1 (6 bases). The CDR3 has 15 amino acids. Germline CDR1 SGHTA, CDR2 FQGNSA. V shed 2 bases and J shed 5 bases, with 14 bases lying between them. The CDR3 nucleotides read TGTGCCAGCAGCTTAAGCTGGGGGCGAGGAGATACGCAGTATTTT. Translated, it gives CASSLSWGRGDTQYF.

This sequence joins TRBV24-1 and TRBJ2-1, with a possible D match to TRBD2 (6 bases). Per the germline V gene, CDR1 is KGHDR and CDR2 is SFDVKD. The length of the CDR3 is 15 residues. Trimming stripped 6 bases from V and 0 bases from J, with 11 bases between. CDR3 amino acids: CATSHEGGSYNEQFF. CDR3 nucleotides: TGTGCCACCAGTCATGAGGGAGGCTCCTACAATGAGCAGTTCTTC.

V and J are TRBV2 and TRBJ2-7; D remains unclear. V was clipped by 6 bases and J by 0 bases, with 18 bases between them. The CDR3 has 16 residues. Germline CDR1 SNHLY, CDR2 FYNNEI. In DNA, the CDR3 is TGTGCCAGCAGGAATCCCGAGCAGACAACCTCCTACGAGCAGTACTTC. Its protein is CASRNPEQTTSYEQYF.

The rearrangement links TRBV30 to TRBJ2-5; D might be TRBD1 (6 bases). Trimming removed 0 bases at V and 1 base at J, with 24 bases between. The CDR3 has 19 amino acids. From germline, CDR1 is GTSNPN and CDR2 SVGIG (reference sequence). DNA of the CDR3: TGTGCCTGGAGTGTCACCTATCCCGGACAGCCTAGGGGCCAAGAGACCCAGTACTTC. Its translation: CAWSVTYPGQPRGQETQYF.